These 19 T cell receptor beta chains were sequenced from one sample in a study of T-cell memory formation after mild COVID-19. TCRdb redid the calling of the 5' RACE reads with MiXCR, one entry per CDR3 protein. Here the sample spans around 82,000 distinct CDR3 sequences, around 13% being singletons. The source material was PBMCs or a T cell subset sorted from them (not recorded which). These TCRs come from a man aged 18 to 30 who had mild COVID-19 (a few samples of this study predate the infection). Cell type and time point are not known.

The chain combines TRBV2 with TRBJ2-5, with TRBD2 matching 11 bases. J was trimmed by 1 base and V by 3 bases; bases with no gene match: 1. The CDR3 is 15 amino acids. Germline V lookup: CDR1 SNHLY, CDR2 FYNNEI. The CDR3 DNA is TGTGCCAGCAGTGAGACTAGCGGGGCCCAAGAGACCCAGTACTTC. Protein product: CASSETSGAQETQYF.

V gene TRBV29-1 combines with J gene TRBJ2-3; maybe TRBD2 (5 bases). Germline V lookup: CDR1 SQVTM, CDR2 ANQGSEA. There are 11 residues in the CDR3. Trimming stripped 4 bases from V and 5 bases from J, with 7 bases between. CDR3 amino acids: CSVVEGDTQYF. The DNA of the CDR3 is TGCAGCGTTGTCGAGGGAGATACGCAGTATTTT.

The sample holds many counts of this clonotype. The chain recombines TRBV4-1 with TRBJ1-3, with D uncertain. The germline V and J ends were trimmed by 0 bases and 0 bases, with 6 bases remaining between them. Germline values: CDR1 MGHRA, CDR2 YSYEKL. This CDR3 spans 15 amino acids. The chain's CDR3 is CASSQEPASGNTIYF. As DNA, the CDR3 is TGCGCCAGCAGCCAAGAGCCAGCCTCTGGAAACACCATATATTTT.

This clonotype occurred many times. V is TRBV7-9 and J is TRBJ2-5; D gene ambiguous. V lost 3 bases, J lost 1 base, and 12 bases lay in between. CDR1 SEHNR and CDR2 FQNEAQ come from the germline V gene (reference sequence). The CDR3 is made up of 15 amino acids. The CDR3 region has the DNA TGTGCCAGCAGCTTGGAACAGAACGTCCAAGAGACCCAGTACTTC. As protein: CASSLEQNVQETQYF.

This clonotype has a handful of counts. The V gene is TRBV6-5, the J gene TRBJ1-1, with D possibly matching TRBD1 (5 bases). V was cut by 6 bases and J by 5 bases, with 13 bases left in between. The CDR3 has 13 residues. Germline values: CDR1 MNHEY, CDR2 SVGAGI. The chain's CDR3 is CASRGGFGTEAFF. The CDR3 nucleotides read TGTGCCAGCAGGGGGGGGTTCGGGACTGAAGCTTTCTTT.

This clonotype was found a few times. This rearrangement joins TRBV27 to TRBJ2-3; 9 bases are a match to TRBD1. This CDR3 spans 16 amino acids. V lost 6 bases to trimming and J lost 5 bases; unmatched junction nucleotides: 12. Germline V lookup: CDR1 MNHEY, CDR2 SMNVEV (reference sequence). The CDR3 DNA sequence: TGTGCCAGCAGCCGTCAAAGGGACAGGGTTTTAGATACGCAGTATTTT. Translated, it gives CASSRQRDRVLDTQYF.

This clonotype was seen only a few times. The rearrangement uses TRBV6-6 and TRBJ2-7, with a tentative D call TRBD2 (6 bases). The CDR3 is 12 residues long. The germline gives CDR1 MNHNY, CDR2 SVGAGI (reference sequence). V lost 5 bases and J 3 bases, leaving 8 bases between the germline ends. CDR3 residues: CASSRGIYEQYF. CDR3 nucleotide sequence: TGTGCCAGCAGTCGGGGGATCTACGAGCAGTACTTC.

A few counts support this clonotype. The chain is built from TRBV13 and TRBJ1-4; D gene ambiguous. This CDR3 has 15 residues. V was cut by 5 bases and J by 8 bases, with 18 bases left in between. CDR1 and CDR2 from the germline V gene are PRHDT and FYEKMQ (reference sequence). The CDR3 bases are TGTGCCAGCAGCCAAGGACGTTCCAAAAGCGAAAAACTGTTTTTT. Its protein product is CASSQGRSKSEKLFF.

This chain connects TRBV7-2 to TRBJ2-2; D is uncertain. The V and J ends lost 6 bases and 9 bases respectively, with 20 bases between them. The CDR3 is made up of 15 amino acids. Germline-derived CDR1 and CDR2 are SGHTA and FQGNSA. CDR3 DNA sequence: TGTGCCAGCAGTGATCCACCGGCCTCACTGAGGGAGCTGTTTTTT. As protein: CASSDPPASLRELFF.

This clonotype was seen a handful of times. The chain links TRBV12-5 to TRBJ1-1; D uncertain. The ends were cut back, 4 bases at V and 7 bases at J, with 16 bases in the middle. This CDR3 has 14 amino acids. Germline-derived CDR1 and CDR2 are LGHNT and FRNRAP. CDR3 sequence reads: CASGSYSHTVEAFF. The CDR3 DNA reads TGTGCTAGTGGTTCCTACAGTCACACCGTTGAAGCTTTCTTT. Variable domain in full (rest from reference TRBV12-5 and TRBJ1-1): DARVTQTPRHKVTEMGQEVTMRCQPILGHNTVFWYRQTMMQGLELLAYFRNRAPLDDSGMPKDRFSAEMPDATLATLKIQPSEPRDSAVYFCASGSYSHTVEAFFGQGTRLTVV.

There are many counts of this clonotype. The chain carries TRBV7-3 and TRBJ2-7, with D unresolved. Trimming pared 0 bases from V and 0 bases from J, leaving 6 bases between. The CDR3 runs to 14 residues. Germline CDR1 is SGHTA and CDR2 is FQGTGA. The CDR3 is CASSLTASSYEQYF. For the CDR3, the DNA is TGTGCCAGCAGCTTAACGGCCAGCTCCTACGAGCAGTACTTC. The variable domain in full, completed from reference TRBV7-3 and TRBJ2-7, reads GAGVSQTPSNKVTEKGKYVELRCDPISGHTALYWYRQSLGQGPEFLIYFQGTGAADDSGLPNDRFFAVRPEGSVSTLKIQRTERGDSAVYLCASSLTASSYEQYFGPGTRLTVT.

In its sample, this clonotype was seen a few times. The chain recombines TRBV6-5 with TRBJ2-2; D unclear. CDR1 MNHEY and CDR2 SVGAGI come from the germline V gene. Trimming shortened V by 4 bases and J by 0 bases, and 6 bases separated the two germline ends. The CDR3 has 14 residues. CDR3: CASSSTSNTGELFF. CDR3 bases: TGTGCCAGCAGTTCGACCTCGAACACCGGGGAGCTGTTTTTT.

This clonotype showed up just a few times. The chain combines TRBV11-2 with TRBJ1-4; 12 nucleotides match TRBD1. The CDR3 has 15 residues. V dropped 7 bases and J dropped 8; count of bases not matched to a gene: 8. The germline CDR1 and CDR2 sequences are SGHAT and FQNNGV. CDR3 residues: CASNTGQGASEKLFF. CDR3 nucleotides: TGTGCCAGCAACACGGGACAGGGGGCAAGCGAAAAACTGTTTTTT.

This clonotype has only a few counts. The chain links TRBV5-1 to TRBJ2-1; either TRBD1 or TRBD2 may supply D (5 bases each). CDR1 is SGHRS, CDR2 YFSETQ, per germline. Trimming left V 5 bases short and J 4 bases short, with 16 bases between. The CDR3 consists of 15 residues. The CDR3 reads CASSSSGRMYNEQFF. For the CDR3, the DNA is TGCGCCAGCAGTTCCTCGGGACGGATGTACAATGAGCAGTTCTTC.

This clonotype was observed many times. The chain combines TRBV9 with TRBJ2-1; 8 positions match TRBD2. Germline V lookup: CDR1 SGDLS, CDR2 YYNGEE. This CDR3 region has 15 residues. Losses at the gene ends were 6 bases for V and 6 bases for J; bases not matched to a gene: 11. CDR3 protein: CASTLGGDLTNEQFF. CDR3 nucleotides: TGTGCCAGCACCCTCGGGGGGGACTTAACCAATGAGCAGTTCTTC.

Here the CDR3 reads CASSQDPGAYEQYV. CDR3 nucleotides: TGCGCCAGCAGCCAAGATCCGGGCGCCTACGAGCAGTACGTC. The chain carries TRBV4-1 and TRBJ2-7, with D hard to call. Germline CDR1 MGHRA, CDR2 YSYEKL. CDR3 length equals 14 residues. V was trimmed by 0 bases and J by 2 bases, leaving 8 bases between them.

The chain combines TRBV9 with TRBJ1-1, with 7 bases lining up with TRBD1. Trimming at V came to 3 bases and at J to 6 bases, leaving 2 bases not matched to a gene. The V gene's germline CDR1 is SGDLS and CDR2 YYNGEE. This CDR3 spans 12 amino acids. The CDR3: CASSGDRAEAFF. CDR3 in DNA: TGTGCCAGCAGCGGAGACAGGGCTGAAGCTTTCTTT.

The chain employs TRBV7-9 and TRBJ2-3; D remains ambiguous. The germline V gene encodes CDR1 SEHNR and CDR2 FQNEAQ (reference sequence). V lost 4 bases, J lost 2 bases, and 7 bases lay in between. The CDR3 extends over 13 amino acids. In DNA, the CDR3 is TGTGCCAGCAGCTCCTCTAACACAGATACGCAGTATTTT. It specifies CASSSSNTDTQYF.

The chain carries TRBV11-2 and TRBJ1-1; D is unresolved. V was trimmed by 5 bases and J by 7 bases, leaving 11 bases between them. This CDR3 contains 12 residues. The germline V gene has CDR1 SGHAT and CDR2 FQNNGV. CDR3 in amino acids: CASSHRQLEAFF. The DNA for the CDR3 is TGTGCCAGCAGCCATCGCCAGCTTGAAGCTTTCTTT.